The present TCR beta chain was sequenced within a study of T cells expressing NK-cell markers. Whole-study results and caveats: Researchers report these clonotypes also headed the CD3+CD56-NKG2C+ fraction in four donors.

Turning to this clonotype: What it recognizes is unknown.

TCRdb re-called the 5' RACE reads and shows each CDR3 protein once, DNA omitted. This sample's table has 450,000 to 600,000 distinct CDR3 sequences. Source material: blood T cells: a sorted CD56 or NKG2C T cell subset, CD4+ or CD8+ T cells, or bulk PBMC T cells (not recorded which). This sequence was found in a man aged 18 to 29 in good health.

The CDR3 loop is CASSFRGRGTDTQYF. The chain joins TRBV12-3 or TRBV12-4 to TRBJ2-3; TCRdb's assignment of TRBD1 cannot be checked, as there is no DNA. The CDR3 spans 15 residues.